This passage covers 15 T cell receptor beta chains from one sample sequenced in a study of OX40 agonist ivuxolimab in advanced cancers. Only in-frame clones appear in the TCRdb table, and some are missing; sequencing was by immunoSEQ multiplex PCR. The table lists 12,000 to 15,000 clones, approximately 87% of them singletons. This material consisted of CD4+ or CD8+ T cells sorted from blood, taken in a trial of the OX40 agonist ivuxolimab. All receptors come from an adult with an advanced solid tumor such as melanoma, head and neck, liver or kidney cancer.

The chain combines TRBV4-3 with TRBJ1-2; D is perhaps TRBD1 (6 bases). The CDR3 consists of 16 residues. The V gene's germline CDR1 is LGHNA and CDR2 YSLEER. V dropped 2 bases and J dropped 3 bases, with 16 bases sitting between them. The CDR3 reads CASSQSLWQGYYGYTF. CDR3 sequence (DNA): TGCGCCAGCAGCCAATCCCTATGGCAGGGGTACTATGGCTACACCTTC.

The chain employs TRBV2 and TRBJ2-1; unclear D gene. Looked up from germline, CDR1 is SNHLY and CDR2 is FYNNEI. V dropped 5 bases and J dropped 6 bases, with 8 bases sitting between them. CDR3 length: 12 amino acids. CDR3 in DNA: TGTGCCAGCAGTCGGACGGGCAATGAGCAGTTCTTC. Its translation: CASSRTGNEQFF.

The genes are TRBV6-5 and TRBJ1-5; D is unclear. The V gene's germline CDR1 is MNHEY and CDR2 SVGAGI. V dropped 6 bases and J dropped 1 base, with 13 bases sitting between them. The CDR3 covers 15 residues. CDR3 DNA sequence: TGTGCCAGCAGAGGCCACCGGACCAGCAATCAGCCCCAGCATTTT. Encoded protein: CASRGHRTSNQPQHF.

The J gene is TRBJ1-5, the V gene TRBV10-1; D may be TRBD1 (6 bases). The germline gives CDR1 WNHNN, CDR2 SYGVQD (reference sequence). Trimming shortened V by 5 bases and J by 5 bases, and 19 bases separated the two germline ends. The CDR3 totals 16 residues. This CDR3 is CASSPRRTVPHQPQHF. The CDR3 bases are TGCGCCAGCAGTCCTAGAAGGACAGTTCCACATCAGCCCCAGCATTTT.

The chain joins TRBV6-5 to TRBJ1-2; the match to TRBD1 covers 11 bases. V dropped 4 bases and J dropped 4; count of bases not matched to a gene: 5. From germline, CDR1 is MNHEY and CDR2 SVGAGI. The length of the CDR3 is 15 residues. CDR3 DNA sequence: TGTGCCAGCAGTTTGGGACAGGGGGATATCTATGGCTACACCTTC. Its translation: CASSLGQGDIYGYTF.

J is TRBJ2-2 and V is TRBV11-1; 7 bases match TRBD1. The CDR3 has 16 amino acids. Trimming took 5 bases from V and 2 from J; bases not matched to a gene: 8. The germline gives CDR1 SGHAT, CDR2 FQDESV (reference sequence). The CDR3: CASSQTTGVNTGELFF. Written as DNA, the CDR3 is TGTGCCAGCAGCCAGACAACAGGGGTCAACACCGGGGAGCTGTTTTTT.

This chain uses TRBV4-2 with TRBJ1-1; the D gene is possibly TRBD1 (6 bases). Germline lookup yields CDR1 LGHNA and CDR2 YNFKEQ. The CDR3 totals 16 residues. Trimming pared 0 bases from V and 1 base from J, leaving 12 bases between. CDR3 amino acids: CASSQESPRGNTEAFF. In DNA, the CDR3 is TGTGCCAGCAGCCAAGAAAGTCCCAGGGGGAACACTGAAGCTTTCTTT.

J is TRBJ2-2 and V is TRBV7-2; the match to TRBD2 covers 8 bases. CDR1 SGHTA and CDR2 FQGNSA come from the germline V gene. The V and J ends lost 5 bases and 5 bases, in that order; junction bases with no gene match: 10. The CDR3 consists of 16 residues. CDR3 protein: CASSPPGTRGTGELFF. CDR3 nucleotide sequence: TGTGCCAGCAGCCCCCCGGGGACTAGGGGTACCGGGGAGCTGTTTTTT.

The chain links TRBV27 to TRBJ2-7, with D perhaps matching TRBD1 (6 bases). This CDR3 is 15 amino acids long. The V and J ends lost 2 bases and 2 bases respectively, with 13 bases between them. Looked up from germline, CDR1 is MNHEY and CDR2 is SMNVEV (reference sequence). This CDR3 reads CASSLGTGKTYEQYF. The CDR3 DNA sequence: TGTGCCAGCAGTTTAGGCACAGGGAAAACCTACGAGCAGTACTTC.

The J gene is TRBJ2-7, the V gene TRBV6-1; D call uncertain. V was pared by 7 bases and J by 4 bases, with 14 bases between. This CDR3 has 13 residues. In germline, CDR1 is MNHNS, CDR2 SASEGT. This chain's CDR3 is CASIFDRRYEQYF. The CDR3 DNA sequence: TGTGCCAGCATTTTTGACCGTAGATACGAGCAGTACTTC.

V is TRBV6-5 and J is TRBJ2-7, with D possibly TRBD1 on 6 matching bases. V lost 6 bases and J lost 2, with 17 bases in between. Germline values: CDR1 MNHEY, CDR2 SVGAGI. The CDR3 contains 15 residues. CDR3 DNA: TGTGCCAGCAGCCCCGGACAGTTTCATACCTACGAGCAGTACTTC. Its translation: CASSPGQFHTYEQYF.

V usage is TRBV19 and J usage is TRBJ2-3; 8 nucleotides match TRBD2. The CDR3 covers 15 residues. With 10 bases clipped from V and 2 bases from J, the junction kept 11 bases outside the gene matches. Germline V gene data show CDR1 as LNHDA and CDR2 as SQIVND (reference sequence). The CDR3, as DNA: TGTGCCATCCCCCCGCGCGGGGGGACCACAGATACGCAGTATTTT. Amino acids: CAIPPRGGTTDTQYF.

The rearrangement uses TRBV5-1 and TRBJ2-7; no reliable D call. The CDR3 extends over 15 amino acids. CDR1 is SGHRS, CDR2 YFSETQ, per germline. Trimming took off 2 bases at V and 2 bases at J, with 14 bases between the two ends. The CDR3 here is CASSLNSLGTYEQYF. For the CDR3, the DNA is TGCGCCAGCAGCTTAAACAGTCTGGGGACCTACGAGCAGTACTTC.

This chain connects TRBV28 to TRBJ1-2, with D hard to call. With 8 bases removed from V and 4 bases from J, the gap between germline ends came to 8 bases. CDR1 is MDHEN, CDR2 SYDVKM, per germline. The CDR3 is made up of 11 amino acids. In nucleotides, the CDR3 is TGTGCCAGCCGAGAGGGCTATGGCTACACCTTC. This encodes CASREGYGYTF.

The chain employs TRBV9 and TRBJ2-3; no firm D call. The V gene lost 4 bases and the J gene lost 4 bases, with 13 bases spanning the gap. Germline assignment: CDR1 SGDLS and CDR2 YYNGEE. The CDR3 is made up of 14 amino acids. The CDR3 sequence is CASSPHGWADTQYF. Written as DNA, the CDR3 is TGTGCCAGCAGCCCCCATGGTTGGGCAGATACGCAGTATTTT.